Presented here are 17 T cell receptor beta chains from one specimen sequenced in a study of blood T cell repertoires in COVID-19. Profiled with immunoSEQ multiplex PCR; TCRdb holds only in-frame clones, not every one. The sample consists of about 240,000 clones, roughly 89% of them appearing once. Sequenced material: PBMCs or T cells enriched from blood (not recorded which). The receptors originated from a woman aged 30 to 39 who had recovered from COVID-19.

This rearrangement joins TRBV28 to TRBJ1-1; 8 nucleotides align to TRBD1. CDR3 size: 15 residues. Germline values: CDR1 MDHEN, CDR2 SYDVKM. The V and J ends lost 3 bases and 4 bases, in that order; junction bases with no gene match: 7. As DNA, the CDR3 is TGTGCCAGCAGTTTGCACGGACAGGGAACCACTGAAGCTTTCTTT. This codes for CASSLHGQGTTEAFF.

The chain links TRBV7-8 to TRBJ2-7, with 11 bases that match TRBD2. This CDR3 region has 16 residues. The ends lost 5 bases at V and 4 bases at J; junction bases unmatched: 10. The germline V gene has CDR1 SGHVS and CDR2 FQNEAQ. The CDR3 is CASSPVAGGVIYEQYF. CDR3 nucleotides: TGTGCCAGCAGCCCCGTAGCGGGAGGGGTTATATACGAGCAGTACTTC.

This chain connects TRBV11-2 to TRBJ2-5; D is ambiguous. Trimming pared 2 bases from V and 1 base from J, leaving 2 bases between. CDR1 is SGHAT, CDR2 FQNNGV, per germline. The CDR3 covers 12 residues. The CDR3 protein is CASSLLQETQYF. As DNA, the CDR3 is TGTGCCAGCAGCTTACTCCAAGAGACCCAGTACTTC.

This rearrangement joins TRBV2 to TRBJ2-7; 7 bases fit TRBD1. The V and J ends lost 7 bases and 5 bases, in that order; junction bases with no gene match: 5. In germline, CDR1 is SNHLY, CDR2 FYNNEI. This CDR3 comprises 12 residues. CDR3 in amino acids: CASTQGVHEQYF. The DNA of the CDR3 is TGTGCCAGCACTCAGGGGGTACACGAGCAGTACTTC.

The chain combines TRBV23-1 with TRBJ1-1; D is ambiguous. Being an ORF, TRBV23-1 has a function that is uncertain. The CDR3 is 14 residues long. V shed 2 bases and J shed 1 base, with 8 bases lying between them. The CDR3 nucleotides read TGCGCCAGCAGTCAAGCAAGACAGAACACTGAAGCTTTCTTT. The encoded protein is CASSQARQNTEAFF.

The J gene is TRBJ1-2, the V gene TRBV7-2; D perhaps matches TRBD1 (6 bases). The CDR3 is 15 residues long. Germline V gene lookup returns CDR1 SGHTA and CDR2 FQGNSA. The ends were cut back, 3 bases at V and 4 bases at J, with 15 bases in the middle. The CDR3 nucleotides read TGTGCCAGCAGCTTCAACTCTGTAGGGGGCTATGGCTACACCTTC. Translated, it gives CASSFNSVGGYGYTF. The full variable domain, in which reference TRBV7-2 and TRBJ1-2 provide the parts outside the CDR3, is GAGVSQSPSNKVTEKGKDVELRCDPISGHTALYWYRQSLGQGLEFLIYFQGNSAPDKSGLPSDRFSAERTGGSVSTLTIQRTQQEDSAVYLCASSFNSVGGYGYTFGSGTRLTVV.

The chain combines TRBV5-6 with TRBJ2-1, with 8 positions matching TRBD2. V shed 0 bases, J shed 6 bases, and the junction held 5 bases outside the gene matches. The CDR3 consists of 15 residues. CDR1 and CDR2 from the germline V gene are SGHDT and YYEEEE. This chain's CDR3 is CASSLDSGSINEQFF. The CDR3 coding sequence is TGTGCCAGCAGCTTGGACAGCGGGAGCATCAATGAGCAGTTCTTC.

The V gene is TRBV28, the J gene TRBJ2-3, with 9 bases lining up with TRBD1. CDR1 and CDR2 from the germline V gene are MDHEN and SYDVKM. This CDR3 contains 14 residues. With V trimmed by 6 bases and J by 7 bases, 8 bases remained unmatched. This chain's CDR3 is CASSLGTGLHTQYF. The CDR3 DNA sequence: TGTGCCAGCAGCCTCGGGACAGGGTTGCATACGCAGTATTTT.

This clone was detected only once. The genes are TRBV9 and TRBJ2-2; D perhaps matches TRBD2 (6 bases). V shed 4 bases and J shed 0 bases, with 13 bases lying between them. CDR3 size: 16 residues. From germline, CDR1 is SGDLS and CDR2 YYNGEE. CDR3 in amino acids: CASSPRDFPNTGELFF. CDR3 coding DNA: TGTGCCAGCAGCCCTCGGGACTTCCCGAACACCGGGGAGCTGTTTTTT.

The rearrangement links TRBV2 to TRBJ1-5, with TRBD1 as a possible D gene (6 bases). V gave up 2 bases and J gave up 5 bases, with 10 bases separating them. CDR3 length: 14 amino acids. Germline V CDR1 and CDR2: SNHLY, FYNNEI. CDR3 coding DNA: TGTGCCAGCAGTGAAATCCAGGGGTATCAGCCCCAGCATTTT. Translated, it gives CASSEIQGYQPQHF.

The chain has TRBV9 and TRBJ2-5, with a tentative D call TRBD1 (6 bases). This CDR3 region has 15 residues. In germline, CDR1 is SGDLS, CDR2 YYNGEE. Trimming took off 0 bases at V and 4 bases at J, with 13 bases between the two ends. The CDR3 here is CASSVGGGLGETQYF. CDR3 in DNA: TGTGCCAGCAGCGTAGGAGGGGGTCTGGGAGAGACCCAGTACTTC.

The genes are TRBV11-2 and TRBJ2-3; D is ambiguous. The CDR3 loop spans 12 amino acids. Trimming shortened V by 5 bases and J by 9 bases, and 12 bases separated the two germline ends. The germline V gene encodes CDR1 SGHAT and CDR2 FQNNGV. DNA of the CDR3: TGTGCCAGCAGCGGCTTTGGTACGACGCAGTATTTT. Its translation is CASSGFGTTQYF.

The chain links TRBV5-6 to TRBJ2-3; 7 nucleotides line up with TRBD2. V dropped 4 bases and J dropped 2; count of bases not matched to a gene: 7. This CDR3 is 15 amino acids long. Germline V lookup: CDR1 SGHDT, CDR2 YYEEEE. The CDR3 reads CASSPTAGTTDTQYF. CDR3 nucleotide sequence: TGTGCCAGCAGCCCAACAGCGGGAACCACAGATACGCAGTATTTT.

V usage is TRBV6-4 and J usage is TRBJ2-5; the match to TRBD2 covers 15 bases. From germline, CDR1 is MRHNA and CDR2 SNTAGT. The CDR3 has 18 amino acids. The J segment lost 4 bases and the V segment lost 2 bases, leaving 8 bases of the junction unmatched. CDR3 DNA: TGTGCCAGCAGTGACGTAGGACTAGCGGGAGGGGAGGGAGAGACCCAGTACTTC. It specifies CASSDVGLAGGEGETQYF.

This clone appeared a single time. The chain combines TRBV28 with TRBJ2-3, with TRBD2 matching 11 bases. J lost 6 bases, V lost 5 bases, and 10 bases had no gene match. The CDR3 runs 16 residues. Per the germline V gene, CDR1 is MDHEN and CDR2 is SYDVKM. The CDR3 sequence is CASSIETSGIGDTQYF. The CDR3 region has the DNA TGTGCCAGCAGTATCGAGACTAGCGGGATTGGCGATACGCAGTATTTT.

The V gene is TRBV6-5, the J gene TRBJ1-5, with unresolved D. With 6 bases removed from V and 2 bases from J, the gap between germline ends came to 14 bases. Germline values: CDR1 MNHEY, CDR2 SVGAGI. There are 15 residues in the CDR3. CDR3 DNA sequence: TGTGCCAGCAGGAAGTGGCGGGATCGCAATCAGCCCCAGCATTTT. Its translation is CASRKWRDRNQPQHF.

This clone has a single count. This chain links TRBV7-2 with TRBJ1-6, with no clear D. The length of the CDR3 is 15 residues. Deletions cut 5 bases from V and 6 bases from J, with 14 bases between. Germline V gene lookup returns CDR1 SGHTA and CDR2 FQGNSA. The CDR3 is CASSLRMWANSPLHF. CDR3 in DNA: TGTGCCAGCAGCCTTCGGATGTGGGCTAATTCACCCCTCCACTTT.